This is a list of T cell receptor beta chains from one sample in a study of cytomegalovirus exposure and HLA in healthy donors. Libraries were prepared by immunoSEQ multiplex PCR; TCRdb keeps only in-frame clonotypes and omits some of them. The sample yields under 150,000 clones, 81% seen once. Sequences were obtained from PBMCs. The source is a woman in her thirties or forties in good health and CMV-seropositive. Both conserved end residues are part of each CDR3. The D gene is left open where the match is weak. For some rows the clone size is stated as once, few or many, or as a class when expanded; others skip it.

D,size,J,V,CDR3,DNA
.,.,TRBJ2-1,TRBV19,CASSPNRVQGDEQFF,TGTGCCAGTAGTCCCAACAGGGTCCAAGGGGATGAGCAGTTCTTC
.,.,TRBJ1-1,TRBV5-6,CASSGPDSAREAFF,TGTGCCAGCAGCGGACCGGACAGTGCGCGTGAAGCTTTCTTT
TRBD1,.,TRBJ1-4,TRBV6-6,CASSDDTGANEKLFF,TGTGCCAGCAGTGATGACACAGGGGCTAATGAAAAACTGTTTTTT
.,.,TRBJ1-1,TRBV30,CAWRYLADTEAFF,TGTGCCTGGAGGTACCTCGCGGACACTGAAGCTTTCTTT
.,.,TRBJ2-7,TRBV29-1,CSVAGFSYEQYF,TGCAGCGTTGCCGGGTTCTCCTACGAGCAGTACTTC
TRBD1,.,TRBJ1-5,TRBV18,CASSRDRVSNQPQHF,TGTGCCAGCTCACGAGACAGGGTTAGCAATCAGCCCCAGCATTTT
.,.,TRBJ2-5,TRBV7-9,CASSVTAQETQYF,TGTGCCAGCAGCGTGACAGCCCAAGAGACCCAGTACTTC
TRBD2,.,TRBJ2-5,TRBV9,CASSAGTSGSYQETQYF,TGTGCCAGCAGCGCCGGGACTAGCGGGAGTTACCAAGAGACCCAGTACTTC
TRBD2,few,TRBJ2-7,TRBV5-1,CASIGSAGGPYEQYF,TGCGCCAGCATCGGCAGCGCGGGAGGGCCTTACGAGCAGTACTTC
.,.,TRBJ1-5,TRBV19,CASSPLVLSNQPQHF,TGTGCCAGTAGTCCCCTAGTTCTTAGCAATCAGCCCCAGCATTTT
TRBD2,.,TRBJ2-3,TRBV10-3,CAISEVAGPTDTQYF,TGTGCCATCAGTGAGGTAGCGGGGCCTACAGATACGCAGTATTTT
.,.,TRBJ2-4,TRBV19,CASSPRGSPREAKNIQYF,TGTGCCAGTAGCCCAAGGGGCAGCCCAAGGGAAGCCAAAAACATTCAGTACTTC
.,.,TRBJ1-1,TRBV5-8,CASSLGQMNTEAFF,TGTGCCAGCAGCTTGGGACAGATGAACACTGAAGCTTTCTTT
TRBD1,.,TRBJ2-7,TRBV9,CASSKGQGGWYEQYF,TGTGCCAGCAGCAAAGGACAGGGGGGGTGGTACGAGCAGTACTTC
.,.,TRBJ2-1,TRBV6-1,CASSTIFSSYNEQFF,TGTGCCAGCAGCACTATTTTTAGCTCCTACAATGAGCAGTTCTTC
TRBD1,.,TRBJ1-3,TRBV28,CASSLVDRFGGNTIYF,TGTGCCAGCAGTTTAGTGGACAGGTTTGGAGGAAACACCATATATTTT
TRBD2,.,TRBJ2-3,TRBV7-3,CASSYTTSAAVDTQYF,TGTGCCAGCAGCTATACGACTAGCGCGGCAGTGGATACGCAGTATTTT
TRBD2,.,TRBJ2-1,TRBV5-4,CASSLVGTSDEQFF,TGTGCCAGCAGCTTGGTAGGGACTAGCGATGAGCAGTTCTTC
.,.,TRBJ1-2,TRBV18,CASSSGEDYGYTF,TGTGCCAGCTCCTCGGGGGAGGACTATGGCTACACCTTC
TRBD2,.,TRBJ2-3,TRBV18,CASSRNSGGDTDTQYF,TGTGCCAGCTCACGCAATAGCGGGGGAGACACAGATACGCAGTATTTT
TRBD1,.,TRBJ2-7,TRBV27,CASRRTGGGEQYF,TGTGCCAGCAGGCGTACAGGGGGCGGCGAGCAGTACTTC
.,.,TRBJ2-2,TRBV4-3,CASSQVLRGEGRRTGELFF,TGCGCCAGCAGCCAAGTATTAAGGGGGGAGGGCCGGCGCACCGGGGAGCTGTTTTTT
.,.,TRBJ1-4,TRBV7-9,CSSSPPQGPTNEKLFF,TGTTCCAGCAGCCCCCCACAGGGCCCCACTAATGAAAAACTGTTTTTT
TRBD1,once,TRBJ2-7,TRBV18,CASSHGDRFYEQYF,TGTGCCAGCTCACATGGGGACAGGTTCTACGAGCAGTACTTC
.,.,TRBJ2-7,TRBV27,CASSPRDSSIYEQYF,TGTGCCAGCAGCCCCCGAGACAGCAGTATCTACGAGCAGTACTTC
TRBD2,.,TRBJ2-1,TRBV29-1,CSVSGTSGIWGNNEQFF,TGCAGCGTTTCCGGGACTAGCGGGATCTGGGGGAACAATGAGCAGTTCTTC
.,once,TRBJ1-1,TRBV6-6,CASSYSAVWDTEAFF,TGTGCCAGCAGTTACAGCGCTGTCTGGGACACTGAAGCTTTCTTT
TRBD1,.,TRBJ2-7,TRBV6-1,CASRLTGVYEQYF,TGTGCCAGCAGGCTCACAGGGGTTTACGAGCAGTACTTC
.,once,TRBJ1-5,TRBV27,CASSLKPSYSNQPQHF,TGTGCCAGCAGTTTAAAGCCGTCGTATAGCAATCAGCCCCAGCATTTT
TRBD2,.,TRBJ2-7,TRBV9,CASSVVAGDFEQYF,TGTGCCAGCAGCGTAGTAGCGGGAGATTTCGAGCAGTACTTC
.,once,TRBJ2-2,TRBV6-1,CASSGQRADGELFF,TGTGCCAGCAGTGGCCAGAGGGCCGATGGGGAGCTGTTTTTT
TRBD2,.,TRBJ2-3,TRBV7-6,CASSLSGRGGTDTQYF,TGTGCCAGCAGCCTCAGCGGGAGGGGGGGCACAGATACGCAGTATTTT
TRBD1,.,TRBJ1-1,TRBV5-1,CASSPDPGQGLTFF,TGCGCCAGCAGCCCCGATCCCGGACAGGGATTAACTTTCTTT
.,.,TRBJ2-7,TRBV20-1,CSANLVEQKYF,TGCAGTGCTAATCTCGTCGAACAGAAGTACTTC
.,once,TRBJ2-1,TRBV29-1,CSVDRYNEQFF,TGCAGCGTGGACAGATACAATGAGCAGTTCTTC
.,.,TRBJ2-3,TRBV7-2,CASSLDGGLSNRDTQYF,TGTGCCAGCAGCTTAGATGGGGGCCTCTCGAACCGAGATACGCAGTATTTT
.,few,TRBJ2-2,TRBV6-1,CASSNSWELFF,TGTGCCAGCAGTAATAGTTGGGAGCTGTTTTTT
TRBD2,few,TRBJ2-7,TRBV9,CASSGPRSSGSLNEQYF,TGTGCCAGCAGCGGACCACGTAGCAGCGGGAGTCTCAACGAGCAGTACTTC
TRBD2,.,TRBJ2-7,TRBV7-2,CASSFSGRVSYEQYF,TGTGCCAGCAGCTTTAGCGGGAGGGTCTCCTACGAGCAGTACTTC
TRBD2,.,TRBJ2-2,TRBV5-1,CASSSGGFGELFF,TGCGCCAGCAGCTCGGGGGGTTTCGGGGAGCTGTTTTTT
TRBD1,.,TRBJ2-3,TRBV4-2,CASSQGGQGIDTQYF,TGTGCCAGCAGCCAAGGGGGACAGGGGATAGATACGCAGTATTTT
TRBD2,.,TRBJ2-7,TRBV6-4,CASSDGTASGRYSYEQYF,TGTGCCAGCAGTGACGGGACAGCTAGCGGGAGGTACTCCTACGAGCAGTACTTC
.,.,TRBJ1-2,TRBV29-1,CSVGFVRGNYGYTF,TGCAGCGTGGGCTTTGTCAGGGGAAACTATGGCTACACCTTC
TRBD1,.,TRBJ1-6,TRBV4-3,CASSQGVQGANSPLHF,TGCGCCAGCAGCCAAGGAGTACAGGGGGCAAATTCACCCCTCCACTTT
.,.,TRBJ1-4,TRBV5-1,CASSLEVERHEKLFF,TGCGCCAGCAGCTTGGAAGTGGAAAGACACGAAAAACTGTTTTTT
TRBD2,.,TRBJ2-1,TRBV27,CASSPGTSGDGLYNEQFF,TGTGCCAGCAGCCCCGGGACTAGCGGGGACGGACTGTACAATGAGCAGTTCTTC
.,.,TRBJ1-2,TRBV7-9,CASSFGSGYTF,TGTGCCAGCAGCTTTGGGAGCGGCTACACCTTC
TRBD2,.,TRBJ2-1,TRBV9,CASSVALGTSGILKSNEQFF,TGTGCCAGCAGCGTAGCCCTCGGGACTAGCGGGATATTGAAAAGCAATGAGCAGTTCTTC
.,.,TRBJ1-3,TRBV7-8,CASSLVISGNTIYF,TGTGCCAGCAGCTTAGTTATTTCTGGAAACACCATATATTTT
TRBD1,.,TRBJ2-5,TRBV27,CASSPRTGMGVETQYF,TGTGCCAGCAGTCCAAGGACAGGGATGGGCGTGGAGACCCAGTACTTC
.,.,TRBJ1-1,TRBV5-4,CASSSEPGIDAFF,TGTGCCAGCAGCTCCGAACCAGGGATTGATGCTTTCTTT
.,.,TRBJ1-5,TRBV5-6,CASSLTPSNQPQHF,TGTGCCAGCAGCTTAACACCGAGCAATCAGCCCCAGCATTTT
TRBD2,.,TRBJ2-3,TRBV11-2,CASSSDSGTTDTQYF,TGTGCCAGCAGCTCGGATAGCGGGACCACAGATACGCAGTATTTT
TRBD1,.,TRBJ2-5,TRBV15,CATNKGGQGRETQYF,TGTGCCACCAACAAGGGGGGACAGGGTCGGGAGACCCAGTACTTC